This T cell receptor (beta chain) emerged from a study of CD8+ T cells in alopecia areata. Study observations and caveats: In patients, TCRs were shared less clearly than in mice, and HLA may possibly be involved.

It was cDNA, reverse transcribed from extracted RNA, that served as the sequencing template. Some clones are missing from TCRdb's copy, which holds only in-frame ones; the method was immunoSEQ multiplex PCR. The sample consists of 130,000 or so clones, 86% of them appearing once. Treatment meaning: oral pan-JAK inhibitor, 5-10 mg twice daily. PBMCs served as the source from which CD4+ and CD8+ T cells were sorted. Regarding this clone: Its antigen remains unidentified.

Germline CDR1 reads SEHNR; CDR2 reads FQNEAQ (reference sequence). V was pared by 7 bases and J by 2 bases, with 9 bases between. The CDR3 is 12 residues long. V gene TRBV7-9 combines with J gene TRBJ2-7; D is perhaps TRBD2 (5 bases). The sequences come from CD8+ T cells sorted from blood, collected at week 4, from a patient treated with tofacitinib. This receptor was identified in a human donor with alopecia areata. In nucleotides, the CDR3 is TGTGCCAGCAACACCGGGACCTACGAGCAGTACTTC. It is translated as CASNTGTYEQYF.